The 28 T cell receptor beta chains below all came from one sample that was sequenced in a study of PD-1 blockade in mismatch repair-deficient tumors. Data came from immunoSEQ multiplex PCR; TCRdb stores just in-frame clones and leaves some out. The sample holds about 120,000 clones; roughly nine tenths are singletons and the top ten take approximately 13%. Sample: peripheral blood, taken 44 weeks after starting pembrolizumab. These receptors were collected from an adult with mismatch repair-deficient cancer.

This clone has only one observation. V usage is TRBV30 and J usage is TRBJ2-7; 8 positions agree with TRBD1. V shed 2 bases and J 5 bases; nucleotides not matched to a gene: 23. CDR1 and CDR2 (germline): GTSNPN, SVGIG (reference sequence). This CDR3 has 19 residues. The CDR3 bases are TGTGCCTGGAGTTGGGTTGTCACTAAACCGGACAGGGTTTTGGACGAGCAGTACTTC. Translating gives CAWSWVVTKPDRVLDEQYF. Looking up the rest from reference TRBV30 and TRBJ2-7 gives the full variable domain: SQTIHQWPATLVQPVGSPLSLECTVEGTSNPNLYWYRQAAGRGLQLLFYSVGIGQISSEVPQNLSASRPQDRQFILSSKKLLLSDSGFYLCAWSWVVTKPDRVLDEQYFGPGTRLTVT.

The chain couples TRBV9 to TRBJ2-1; possibly TRBD2 for D (6 bases). The CDR3 runs 15 residues. The V gene's germline CDR1 is SGDLS and CDR2 YYNGEE. The V and J ends lost 3 bases and 5 bases respectively, with 15 bases between them. CDR3 sequence reads: CASSASGTSNNEQFF. CDR3 nucleotide sequence: TGTGCCAGCAGCGCCTCTGGGACTTCTAACAATGAGCAGTTCTTC.

J is TRBJ2-7 and V is TRBV11-2, with D maybe TRBD1 (5 bases). CDR3 length equals 13 residues. V was pared by 2 bases and J by 2 bases, with 7 bases between. In germline, CDR1 is SGHAT, CDR2 FQNNGV. The CDR3 is CASSLTQAYEQYF. The CDR3 bases are TGTGCCAGCAGCTTAACACAGGCCTACGAGCAGTACTTC.

This clone was observed once. This chain links TRBV27 with TRBJ2-2, with D tentatively TRBD1 (6 bases). V was pared by 3 bases and J by 6 bases, with 11 bases between. This CDR3 has 14 residues. Germline V gene sequence: CDR1 MNHEY, CDR2 SMNVEV (reference sequence). CDR3 nucleotide sequence: TGTGCCAGCAGTTTCCCTACAGGGCCCGGGGAGCTGTTTTTT. Amino acids: CASSFPTGPGELFF.

The chain is built from TRBV5-1 and TRBJ2-6; 7 bases match TRBD1. The junction had 13 bases not matched to a gene; V was cut back by 0 bases and J by 4 bases. The CDR3 runs to 19 residues. CDR1 is SGHRS and CDR2 is YFSETQ in the germline V gene. The CDR3 spells CASSLVGRGLPGGANVLTF. CDR3 DNA sequence: TGCGCCAGCAGCTTGGTAGGTAGGGGGCTCCCGGGGGGGGCCAACGTCCTGACTTTC.

The chain couples TRBV5-4 to TRBJ2-1; unclear D gene. The CDR3 contains 14 residues. CDR1 is SGHNT and CDR2 is YYREEE in the germline V gene (reference sequence). Trimming removed 4 bases from V and 10 bases from J, with 18 bases in between. The CDR3 here is CASSAVGRSREQFF. Written as DNA, the CDR3 is TGTGCCAGCAGCGCGGTTGGCAGGAGTAGGGAGCAGTTCTTC. The whole variable domain, remainder taken from reference TRBV5-4 and TRBJ2-1, is ETGVTQSPTHLIKTRGQQVTLRCSSQSGHNTVSWYQQALGQGPQFIFQYYREEENGRGNFPPRFSGLQFPNYSSELNVNALELDDSALYLCASSAVGRSREQFFGPGTRLTVL.

The rearrangement uses TRBV11-2 and TRBJ2-5; unclear D gene. The V end was cut by 0 bases, the J end by 2 bases, with 1 base between. Germline V gene data show CDR1 as SGHAT and CDR2 as FQNNGV. The CDR3 totals 12 residues. The CDR3 sequence: CASSLEQETQYF. CDR3 bases: TGTGCCAGCAGCTTAGAACAAGAGACCCAGTACTTC.

The rearrangement uses TRBV7-2 and TRBJ2-7, with D possibly TRBD2 on 6 matching bases. The CDR3 covers 14 residues. Trimming cost V 0 bases and J 4 bases, with 10 bases left between them. Germline V gene lookup returns CDR1 SGHTA and CDR2 FQGNSA. Here the CDR3 reads CASSLAFGSYEQYF. For the CDR3, the DNA is TGTGCCAGCAGCTTAGCTTTCGGGAGTTACGAGCAGTACTTC.

The chain couples TRBV5-1 to TRBJ2-3, with TRBD1 matching over 11 bases. The CDR3 runs to 18 residues. The ends lost 2 bases at V and 0 bases at J; junction bases unmatched: 8. In germline, CDR1 is SGHRS, CDR2 YFSETQ. The CDR3 sequence: CASSFDPGQGASTDTQYF. CDR3 nucleotides: TGCGCCAGCAGCTTCGACCCTGGACAGGGGGCTAGCACAGATACGCAGTATTTT.

The V call is TRBV10-1, the J call TRBJ2-7; no reliable D call. Germline V gene lookup returns CDR1 WNHNN and CDR2 SYGVQD (reference sequence). Deletions cut 0 bases from V and 3 bases from J, with 9 bases between. CDR3 size: 14 residues. The CDR3 sequence: CASSESAGRYEQYF. CDR3 bases: TGCGCCAGCAGTGAGTCGGCCGGCCGCTACGAGCAGTACTTC.

This chain uses TRBV28 with TRBJ2-5; TRBD1 matches 7 bases. CDR1 is MDHEN and CDR2 is SYDVKM in the germline V gene. CDR3 length: 15 amino acids. The junction had 11 bases not matched to a gene; V was cut back by 5 bases and J by 5 bases. The CDR3 DNA is TGTGCCAGCAGTCCAACCGACAGGGTATGGGAGACCCAGTACTTC. Protein product: CASSPTDRVWETQYF.

The chain links TRBV6-5 to TRBJ1-1, with unresolved D. Germline V gene data show CDR1 as MNHEY and CDR2 as SVGAGI. The V gene lost 4 bases and the J gene lost 0 bases, with 9 bases spanning the gap. This CDR3 region has 14 residues. The CDR3 region is CASSFGPLNTEAFF. In DNA, the CDR3 is TGTGCCAGCAGTTTCGGGCCGCTGAACACTGAAGCTTTCTTT.

A note on this clone: An end of the junction differs from the germline gene, which may be a read error. CDR3 amino acids: CASSPQGAPDEQFF. The DNA for the CDR3 is TGTGCCAGCTCGCCACAGGGAGCACCGGATGAGCAGTTCTTC. This chain uses TRBV18 with TRBJ2-1, with D possibly matching TRBD1 (6 bases). The CDR3 is 14 amino acids. Germline V gene sequence: CDR1 KGHSH, CDR2 LQKENI.

The V and J genes are TRBV6-1 and TRBJ2-1; 12 bases map to TRBD1. V shed 1 base and J 10 bases; nucleotides not matched to a gene: 23. The CDR3 extends over 21 amino acids. Per the germline V gene, CDR1 is MNHNS and CDR2 is SASEGT. The CDR3 reads CASSEDPRDRGPGWLQEEQFF. The DNA of the CDR3 is TGTGCCAGCAGTGAAGACCCCCGGGACAGGGGGCCCGGATGGTTACAAGAGGAGCAGTTCTTC.

This chain connects TRBV7-9 to TRBJ2-1, with D perhaps TRBD2 (6 bases). The CDR3 sequence is 13 residues long. The V end lost 4 bases, the J end lost 9 bases, and 13 bases lay between the germline ends. Germline V gene lookup returns CDR1 SEHNR and CDR2 FQNEAQ (reference sequence). The CDR3, as DNA: TGTGCCAGCAGCTCTGGGCGGGATTTTGAGCAGTTCTTC. Translating it yields CASSSGRDFEQFF. Variable domain in full (rest from reference TRBV7-9 and TRBJ2-1): DTGVSQNPRHKITKRGQNVTFRCDPISEHNRLYWYRQTLGQGPEFLTYFQNEAQLEKSRLLSDRFSAERPKGSFSTLEIQRTEQGDSAMYLCASSSGRDFEQFFGPGTRLTVL.

The V call is TRBV20-1, the J call TRBJ1-4, with unresolved D. Germline-derived CDR1 and CDR2 are DFQATT and SNEGSKA (reference sequence). The CDR3 is 11 amino acids. Trimming pared 3 bases from V and 8 bases from J, leaving 7 bases between. CDR3 sequence: CSASRSEKLFF. The CDR3 DNA follows: TGCAGTGCTAGCCGATCAGAAAAACTGTTTTTT.

V is TRBV28 and J is TRBJ2-7, with TRBD2 matching over 7 bases. This CDR3 comprises 16 residues. J was trimmed by 2 bases and V by 3 bases; bases with no gene match: 10. Germline CDR1 reads MDHEN; CDR2 reads SYDVKM. The chain's CDR3 is CASSFLSGVDPYEQYF. CDR3 DNA sequence: TGTGCCAGCAGTTTTCTAAGCGGGGTTGATCCCTACGAGCAGTACTTC. The full variable domain, completed using reference TRBV28 and TRBJ2-7, is DVKVTQSSRYLVKRTGEKVFLECVQDMDHENMFWYRQDPGLGLRLIYFSYDVKMKEKGDIPEGYSVSREKKERFSLILESASTNQTSMYLCASSFLSGVDPYEQYFGPGTRLTVT.

The chain carries TRBV27 and TRBJ2-7; TRBD2 matches 12 bases. This CDR3 spans 14 amino acids. Germline trimming cut 7 bases from V and 6 bases from J; bases unmatched to any gene: 7. Germline V CDR1 and CDR2: MNHEY, SMNVEV (reference sequence). In nucleotides, the CDR3 is TGTGCCAGCACCACGACTAGCGGGAGTGGCGAGCAGTACTTC. As protein: CASTTTSGSGEQYF.

V is TRBV21-1 and J is TRBJ2-1; TRBD1, the table's D call, lacks a check against the DNA. TRBV21-1 has pseudogene status. CDR3 size: 19 residues. The DNA for the CDR3 is TGTGCCAGCAGCAAAGGGTCCAGGGGATCAATCCCCTTCTACAATGAGCAGTTCTTC. It codes for CASSKGSRGSIPFYNEQFF.

This clone was counted a few times. The chain recombines TRBV7-9 with TRBJ2-7; tentative D call: TRBD1 (5 bases). The CDR3 totals 15 residues. Germline CDR1 SEHNR, CDR2 FQNEAQ (reference sequence). Trimming shortened V by 2 bases and J by 4 bases, and 15 bases separated the two germline ends. CDR3 in amino acids: CASSLIQVNGYEQYF. DNA for the CDR3: TGTGCCAGCAGCTTAATACAGGTGAACGGGTACGAGCAGTACTTC.

This clone is a singleton in its sample. The genes are TRBV28 and TRBJ2-7; 9 bases agree with TRBD1. V shed 6 bases, J shed 3 bases, and the junction held 6 bases outside the gene matches. The CDR3 runs 14 residues. The germline V gene has CDR1 MDHEN and CDR2 SYDVKM. The CDR3 here is CASSPGQGLYEQYF. CDR3 bases: TGTGCCAGCAGCCCGGGACAGGGTCTCTACGAGCAGTACTTC.

This clone was counted a single time. CDR3 sequence reads: CAARQGYNEQFF. The CDR3 coding sequence is TGTGCCGCCCGACAGGGTTACAATGAGCAGTTCTTC. This chain connects TRBV6-4 to TRBJ2-1; TRBD1 aligns across 7 bases. The germline V gene encodes CDR1 MRHNA and CDR2 SNTAGT. The CDR3 has 12 residues. V lost 11 bases and J lost 4; bases outside the gene matches: 5.

V is TRBV19 and J is TRBJ2-1; 10 nucleotides line up with TRBD2. The V gene end was trimmed by 3 bases and the J gene end by 4 bases; junction bases not matched to a gene: 3. Looked up from germline, CDR1 is LNHDA and CDR2 is SQIVND (reference sequence). This CDR3 comprises 15 residues. This CDR3 reads CASSIGTSEYNEQFF. For the CDR3, the DNA is TGTGCCAGTAGTATCGGGACTAGCGAGTACAATGAGCAGTTCTTC. Full variable domain (rest looked up from reference TRBV19 and TRBJ2-1): DGGITQSPKYLFRKEGQNVTLSCEQNLNHDAMYWYRQDPGQGLRLIYYSQIVNDFQKGDIAEGYSVSREKKESFPLTVTSAQKNPTAFYLCASSIGTSEYNEQFFGPGTRLTVL.

The rearrangement links TRBV5-1 to TRBJ1-1, with D perhaps TRBD1 (6 bases). In germline, CDR1 is SGHRS, CDR2 YFSETQ. The CDR3 length is 14 residues. V was shortened by 2 bases and J by 3 bases, with 11 bases between the two germline ends. CDR3 DNA: TGCGCCAGCAGCTTCCAGTCAGGGGACACTGAAGCTTTCTTT. Translation gives CASSFQSGDTEAFF.

V usage is TRBV5-5 and J usage is TRBJ2-7; D uncertain. The CDR3 sequence is 14 residues long. The V end lost 6 bases, the J end lost 0 bases, and 13 bases lay between the germline ends. The germline gives CDR1 SGHKS, CDR2 YYEKEE (reference sequence). The DNA for the CDR3 is TGTGCCAGCACCGCACATAGGAGCTCCTACGAGCAGTACTTC. Its translation: CASTAHRSSYEQYF. Full variable domain (remainder filled in from reference TRBV5-5 and TRBJ2-7): DAGVTQSPTHLIKTRGQQVTLRCSPISGHKSVSWYQQVLGQGPQFIFQYYEKEERGRGNFPDRFSARQFPNYSSELNVNALLLGDSALYLCASTAHRSSYEQYFGPGTRLTVT.

The chain links TRBV19 to TRBJ2-3; no definite D call. The germline gives CDR1 LNHDA, CDR2 SQIVND (reference sequence). This CDR3 comprises 13 residues. V dropped 5 bases and J dropped 5 bases, with 11 bases sitting between them. The chain's CDR3 is CASSPLGVDTQYF. CDR3 nucleotides: TGTGCCAGTAGTCCCCTAGGAGTAGATACGCAGTATTTT.

The V call is TRBV19, the J call TRBJ2-7; the match to TRBD1 covers 12 bases. Losses at the gene ends were 4 bases for V and 5 bases for J; bases not matched to a gene: 9. CDR3 length: 16 amino acids. Germline V gene data show CDR1 as LNHDA and CDR2 as SQIVND (reference sequence). CDR3 sequence: CASSTRDRGRIHEQYF. The CDR3 DNA is TGTGCCAGTAGTACCCGGGACAGGGGGCGCATCCACGAGCAGTACTTC. Full variable domain (remainder filled in from reference TRBV19 and TRBJ2-7): DGGITQSPKYLFRKEGQNVTLSCEQNLNHDAMYWYRQDPGQGLRLIYYSQIVNDFQKGDIAEGYSVSREKKESFPLTVTSAQKNPTAFYLCASSTRDRGRIHEQYFGPGTRLTVT.

The rearrangement uses TRBV21-1 and TRBJ2-2; the DNA was not compared with TRBD2, the D call given in the table. TRBV21-1 has pseudogene status. The CDR3 runs 16 residues. In DNA, the CDR3 is TGTGCCAGCAGCAAAGAGGGTAGCGGGAACACCGGGGAGCTGTTTTTT. This gives the protein CASSKEGSGNTGELFF.